The next 27 T cell receptor beta chains were all read from a single sample in a study of T cells after yellow fever vaccination. TCRdb reanalysed the 5' RACE reads using MiXCR and keeps one entry per CDR3 protein. Among under 95,000 distinct CDR3 sequences listed, under 9.5% were seen once. The specimen was CD8+ T cells sorted from PBMCs, collected approximately 11 days after the first yellow fever vaccination. The receptors here all came from a man between 18 and 29 years old who received the YFV17D yellow fever vaccine.

The sample holds many counts of this clonotype. The gene calls are TRBV12-3 or TRBV12-4 and TRBJ2-1; 12 bases map to TRBD2. With 5 bases clipped from V and 8 bases from J, the junction kept 10 bases outside the gene matches. The CDR3 has 16 residues. Here the CDR3 DNA reads TGTGCCAGCAGTGGACTAGCGGGGAAAAACTTCGATGAGCAGTTCTTC. The encoded protein is CASSGLAGKNFDEQFF.

The CDR3 protein is CASSTALGFGNYGYTF. The CDR3 bases are TGTGCCAGCAGCACCGCCCTTGGGTTTGGGAACTATGGCTACACCTTC. The genes are TRBV7-9 and TRBJ1-2; no definite D call. The V end lost 5 bases, the J end lost 2 bases, and 18 bases lay between the germline ends. CDR1 is SEHNR, CDR2 FQNEAQ, per germline (reference sequence). The CDR3 contains 16 residues.

This clonotype was recorded many times. This chain joins TRBV5-1 and TRBJ2-2; 10 bases are shared with TRBD2. CDR3 length: 15 residues. Germline V gene lookup returns CDR1 SGHRS and CDR2 YFSETQ. V lost 7 bases and J lost 7; bases outside the gene matches: 10. CDR3 amino acids: CASGTSGTVFGELFF. The CDR3 nucleotides are TGCGCCAGCGGAACTAGCGGGACCGTCTTCGGGGAGCTGTTTTTT.

This clonotype has a handful of counts. DNA of the CDR3: TGTGCCAGTAGTGTCCGATTCGGGCAGAACGAGCAGTACTTC. Translating it yields CASSVRFGQNEQYF. V and J are TRBV19 and TRBJ2-7; no clear D. Germline CDR1 LNHDA, CDR2 SQIVND (reference sequence). Between the trimmed V and J ends, which lost 5 bases and 5 bases, there was a span of 16 bases. The CDR3 runs to 14 residues.

This clonotype was detected many times. The CDR3, as DNA: TGTGCCAGCAGCTTAGAGCCGGGACAGCTATACGAGCAGTACGTC. Its translation is CASSLEPGQLYEQYV. The chain has TRBV7-2 and TRBJ2-7; the match to TRBD1 covers 7 bases. After removal of 1 base from V and 4 bases from J, the junction contained 7 bases not matched to a gene. Germline V lookup: CDR1 SGHTA, CDR2 FQGNSA. The CDR3 sequence is 15 residues long.

The chain uses TRBV13 and TRBJ2-7; 10 bases line up with TRBD1. The CDR3 has 17 amino acids. Trimming at V came to 5 bases and at J to 3 bases, leaving 13 bases not matched to a gene. Germline V gives CDR1 PRHDT, CDR2 FYEKMQ (reference sequence). CDR3 DNA: TGTGCCAGCAGCGGAACAGCGACCCGGGACAGGGGCTACGAGCAGTACTTC. Protein sequence: CASSGTATRDRGYEQYF.

Many counts were recorded for this clonotype. The V gene is TRBV7-6, the J gene TRBJ2-2; D is ambiguous. CDR3 length: 15 amino acids. Trimming pared 1 base from V and 3 bases from J, leaving 9 bases between. Germline V gene lookup returns CDR1 SGHVS and CDR2 FNYEAQ. As DNA, the CDR3 is TGTGCCAGCAGCTTAGTGTTAGGGTACACCGGGGAGCTGTTTTTT. Residues: CASSLVLGYTGELFF.

This clonotype was seen at least ten times. The germline gene is not matched at one end of the junction; a read error may be the cause. The gene calls are TRBV29-1 and TRBJ2-5; possible D gene TRBD1, 6 bases. CDR1 SQVTM and CDR2 ANQGSEA come from the germline V gene. The CDR3 length is 13 residues. The CDR3, as DNA: TGCAGCATTGAACAGGGTCTTGGTGAGACCCAGTACTTC. Protein: CSIEQGLGETQYF.

This clonotype was seen at least ten times. CDR3 nucleotides: TGCAGCGTTGTCTTGGCGGGGCAGAACACCGGGGAGCTGTTTTTT. This gives the protein CSVVLAGQNTGELFF. The gene calls are TRBV29-1 and TRBJ2-2, with D possibly TRBD2 on 6 matching bases. CDR1 and CDR2 from the germline V gene are SQVTM and ANQGSEA. The V end lost 4 bases, the J end lost 1 base, and 13 bases lay between the germline ends. The CDR3 loop spans 15 amino acids.

In its sample, this clonotype was seen many times. The chain has TRBV7-9 and TRBJ2-2, with unresolved D. Trimming left V 10 bases short and J 8 bases short, with 5 bases between. Germline V gene data show CDR1 as SEHNR and CDR2 as FQNEAQ (reference sequence). This CDR3 is built from 9 residues. The CDR3 coding sequence is TGTGCCACCGGAGGGGAGCTGTTTTTT. Translation gives CATGGELFF.

This clonotype was seen at least ten times. The genes are TRBV30 and TRBJ1-1; the D is unclear. This CDR3 region has 12 residues. V lost 5 bases, J lost 5 bases, and 12 bases lay in between. Germline V gene lookup returns CDR1 GTSNPN and CDR2 SVGIG (reference sequence). DNA for the CDR3: TGTGCCTGGGATGAGGGTCGGACTGAAGCTTTCTTT. Translated: CAWDEGRTEAFF.

This clonotype appeared a few times. V and J are TRBV18 and TRBJ1-2, with TRBD1 matching over 8 bases. The CDR3 runs to 16 residues. The V gene's germline CDR1 is KGHSH and CDR2 LQKENI. Trimming cost V 3 bases and J 0 bases; bases outside gene matches: 6. The DNA of the CDR3 is TGTGCCAGCTCACCCCCTGGACAGGGCGCTAACTATGGCTACACCTTC. Residues: CASSPPGQGANYGYTF.

The sample holds many counts of this clonotype. V usage is TRBV9 and J usage is TRBJ2-3; D not resolved. The germline V gene has CDR1 SGDLS and CDR2 YYNGEE. The ends were cut back, 3 bases at V and 2 bases at J, with 13 bases in the middle. The CDR3 extends over 15 amino acids. DNA of the CDR3: TGTGCCAGCAGCGCTGGACCCGCCCCCACAGATACGCAGTATTTT. This gives the protein CASSAGPAPTDTQYF.

The V and J genes are TRBV5-4 and TRBJ1-1, with 7 bases aligning to TRBD1. The CDR3 is 14 amino acids. Germline CDR1 is SGHNT and CDR2 is YYREEE (reference sequence). V lost 1 base, J lost 6 bases, and 6 bases stayed unmatched. The CDR3 bases are TGTGCCAGCAGCTTGCAGGGGGGGAGGCCTGAAGCTTTCTTT. This sequence encodes CASSLQGGRPEAFF. Full variable domain (remainder filled in from reference TRBV5-4 and TRBJ1-1): ETGVTQSPTHLIKTRGQQVTLRCSSQSGHNTVSWYQQALGQGPQFIFQYYREEENGRGNFPPRFSGLQFPNYSSELNVNALELDDSALYLCASSLQGGRPEAFFGQGTRLTVV.

The chain recombines TRBV25-1 with TRBJ1-1; 8 bases map to TRBD1. Germline-derived CDR1 and CDR2 are MGHDK and SYGVNS. Unmatched junction bases numbered 6, after V lost 7 bases and J lost 5 bases. CDR3 length: 13 amino acids. CDR3 loop: CASNGQGWTEAFF. Here the CDR3 DNA reads TGTGCCAGCAATGGACAGGGTTGGACTGAAGCTTTCTTT.

This clonotype was seen repeatedly, ten times or more. V usage is TRBV4-3 and J usage is TRBJ1-6; the D gene is possibly TRBD1 (5 bases). Trimming took off 0 bases at V and 8 bases at J, with 14 bases between the two ends. This CDR3 has 16 amino acids. Germline V gives CDR1 LGHNA, CDR2 YSLEER. DNA of the CDR3: TGCGCCAGCAGCCAAGATCCCGCAGGGACGGATTCACCCCTCCACTTT. This translates into CASSQDPAGTDSPLHF.

This clonotype was detected many times. V usage is TRBV9 and J usage is TRBJ1-1; tentatively, D is TRBD1 (5 bases). The germline V gene encodes CDR1 SGDLS and CDR2 YYNGEE. The CDR3 covers 14 residues. Trimming shortened V by 0 bases and J by 3 bases, and 9 bases separated the two germline ends. The CDR3 region is CASSVGPGYTEAFF. CDR3 coding DNA: TGTGCCAGCAGCGTAGGGCCAGGGTACACTGAAGCTTTCTTT.

At least ten counts were recorded for this clonotype. The chain employs TRBV25-1 and TRBJ2-1; TRBD1 agrees at 7 bases. V lost 8 bases and J lost 0; bases outside the gene matches: 1. This CDR3 contains 13 residues. The germline V gene has CDR1 MGHDK and CDR2 SYGVNS. DNA for the CDR3: TGTGCCAGCGGACAGGCCTCCTACAATGAGCAGTTCTTC. The encoded protein is CASGQASYNEQFF.

This clonotype was seen only a few times. This rearrangement joins TRBV3-1 to TRBJ2-7; possibly TRBD1 for D (6 bases). Per germline, CDR1 LGHDT and CDR2 YNNKEL (reference sequence). There are 14 residues in the CDR3. V dropped 1 base and J dropped 3 bases, with 10 bases sitting between them. The CDR3: CASSQGPTGYEQYV. As DNA, the CDR3 is TGTGCCAGCAGCCAAGGCCCGACAGGCTACGAGCAGTACGTC.

This clonotype was counted ten times or more. The rearrangement joins TRBV12-3 or TRBV12-4 to TRBJ2-2; D is tentatively TRBD1 or TRBD2 (5 bases each). The CDR3 runs to 13 residues. The V and J ends lost 3 bases and 6 bases respectively, with 8 bases between them. CDR3 nucleotide sequence: TGTGCCAGCAGTTTGGGGGAATCCGGGGAGCTGTTTTTT. Translated: CASSLGESGELFF.

This clonotype was seen many times. The rearrangement links TRBV20-1 to TRBJ2-2; weak D call: TRBD2 (6 bases). The CDR3 spans 16 residues. The germline V gene encodes CDR1 DFQATT and CDR2 SNEGSKA (reference sequence). The ends were cut back, 6 bases at V and 0 bases at J, with 17 bases in the middle. This CDR3 is CSAPASWEANTGELFF. Here the CDR3 DNA reads TGCAGTGCCCCCGCTTCATGGGAGGCGAACACCGGGGAGCTGTTTTTT.

This chain connects TRBV4-1 to TRBJ2-3; the D gene could be TRBD1 or TRBD2 (5 bases each). This CDR3 has 13 amino acids. The V end was cut by 0 bases, the J end by 4 bases, with 5 bases between. CDR1 and CDR2 (germline): MGHRA, YSYEKL. CDR3 sequence: CASSQEGADTQYF. CDR3 coding DNA: TGCGCCAGCAGCCAAGAGGGGGCAGATACGCAGTATTTT.

A few counts support this clonotype. This chain links TRBV25-1 with TRBJ1-4, with D perhaps matching TRBD1 (6 bases). The CDR3 is made up of 15 amino acids. Trimming shortened V by 6 bases and J by 2 bases, and 13 bases separated the two germline ends. Germline V gives CDR1 MGHDK, CDR2 SYGVNS. CDR3 protein: CASRPGVTTNEKLFF. The DNA for the CDR3 is TGTGCCAGCAGACCAGGGGTGACGACTAATGAAAAACTGTTTTTT.

In this sample, this clonotype turned up a few times. The chain carries TRBV9 and TRBJ2-2, with 7 bases fitting TRBD1. The CDR3 covers 14 residues. The junction had 2 bases not matched to a gene; V was cut back by 5 bases and J by 1 base. Germline CDR1 and CDR2: SGDLS and YYNGEE. In DNA, the CDR3 is TGTGCCAGCAGGTCAGGGGGGAACACCGGGGAGCTGTTTTTT. Protein: CASRSGGNTGELFF.

As to this clonotype: Just one base apart from a much larger clone, this may be a read error. The chain is built from TRBV5-6 and TRBJ2-1; TRBD1 matches at 7 bases. The CDR3 consists of 16 residues. Germline-derived CDR1 and CDR2 are SGHDT and YYEEEE. In nucleotides, the CDR3 is TGTGTCAGCAGTTATGAAGGGGGCATTACGGGCAATGAGCAGTTCTTC. Protein: CVSSYEGGITGNEQFF.

This chain joins TRBV9 and TRBJ1-1; possibly TRBD1 for D (5 bases). V was pared by 0 bases and J by 10 bases, with 13 bases between. The CDR3 is 13 amino acids. Germline V gene lookup returns CDR1 SGDLS and CDR2 YYNGEE. The CDR3 DNA sequence: TGTGCCAGCAGCGTAGTAGGGACCCCCGGAGCTTTCTTT. Protein sequence: CASSVVGTPGAFF. Drawing the rest from reference TRBV9 and TRBJ1-1, the complete variable domain is DSGVTQTPKHLITATGQRVTLRCSPRSGDLSVYWYQQSLDQGLQFLIQYYNGEERAKGNILERFSAQQFPDLHSELNLSSLELGDSALYFCASSVVGTPGAFFGQGTRLTVV.

This clonotype was found a few times. The chain recombines TRBV25-1 with TRBJ2-2; TRBD2 agrees at 7 bases. V shed 9 bases and J 6 bases; nucleotides not matched to a gene: 10. The CDR3 sequence is 14 residues long. Per germline, CDR1 MGHDK and CDR2 SYGVNS. CDR3 sequence: CASGGVTTAGELFF. The DNA for the CDR3 is TGTGCCAGTGGGGGGGTCACCACAGCCGGGGAGCTGTTTTTT.